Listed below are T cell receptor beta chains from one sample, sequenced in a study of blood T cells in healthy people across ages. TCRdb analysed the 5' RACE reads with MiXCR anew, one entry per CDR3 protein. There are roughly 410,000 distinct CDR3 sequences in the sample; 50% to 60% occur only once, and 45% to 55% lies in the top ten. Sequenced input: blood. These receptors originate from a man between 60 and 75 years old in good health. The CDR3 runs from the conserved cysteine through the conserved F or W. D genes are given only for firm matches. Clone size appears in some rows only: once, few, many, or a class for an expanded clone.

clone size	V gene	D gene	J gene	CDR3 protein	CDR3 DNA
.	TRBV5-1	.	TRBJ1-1	CASSLEGPGWGTEAFF	TGCGCCAGCAGCCTTGAGGGCCCTGGCTGGGGTACTGAAGCTTTCTTT
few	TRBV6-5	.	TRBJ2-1	CASSFSGMGYNEQFF	TGTGCCAGCAGCTTCAGCGGCATGGGCTACAATGAGCAGTTCTTC
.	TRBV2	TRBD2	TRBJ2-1	CASSDPVGGDRNNEQFF	TGTGCCAGCAGTGACCCTGTTGGGGGGGATAGAAACAATGAGCAGTTCTTC
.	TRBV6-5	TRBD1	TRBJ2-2	CASRKQGAGTGELFF	TGTGCCAGCAGAAAACAGGGGGCTGGCACCGGGGAGCTGTTTTTT
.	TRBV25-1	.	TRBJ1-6	CASSGGIGPLHF	TGTGCCAGCAGTGGCGGGATAGGGCCCCTCCACTTT
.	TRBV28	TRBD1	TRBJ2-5	CASRDRRETQYF	TGTGCCAGCAGGGACAGGCGGGAGACCCAGTACTTC
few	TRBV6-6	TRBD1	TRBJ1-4	CASSYIQGAGEKLFF	TGTGCCAGCAGTTACATCCAGGGGGCTGGTGAAAAACTGTTTTTT
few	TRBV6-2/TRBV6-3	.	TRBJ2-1	CASCRVGLVGGEQFF	TGTGCCAGCTGCCGGGTCGGGCTAGTCGGGGGTGAGCAGTTCTTC
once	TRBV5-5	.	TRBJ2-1	CASSPLADNEQFF	TGTGCCAGCAGCCCCTTAGCGGACAATGAGCAGTTCTTC
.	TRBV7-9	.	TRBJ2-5	CASSLVNGFQEAQYF	TGTGCCAGCAGCTTAGTGAATGGGTTCCAAGAGGCCCAGTACTTC
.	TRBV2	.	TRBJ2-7	CASTETRSTQYF	TGTGCCAGCACCGAGACCCGGTCCACCCAGTACTTC
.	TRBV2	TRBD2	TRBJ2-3	CASSLRAGHGLAGTDTQYF	TGTGCCAGCAGTCTCAGGGCAGGGCACGGACTAGCGGGCACAGATACGCAGTATTTT
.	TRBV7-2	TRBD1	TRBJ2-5	CASSLAAAGGETQYF	TGTGCCAGCAGCTTAGCGGCGGCAGGGGGAGAGACCCAGTACTTC
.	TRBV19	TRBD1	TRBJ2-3	CASSIGGQATDTQYF	TGTGCCAGTAGTATCGGGGGACAGGCCACAGATACGCAGTATTTT
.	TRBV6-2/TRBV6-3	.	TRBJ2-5	CACSYGGTAGETQYF	TGTGCCTGCAGTTACGGTGGCACCGCAGGGGAGACCCAGTACTTC
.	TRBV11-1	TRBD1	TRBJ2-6	CASSQDRGLRANVLTF	TGTGCCAGCAGCCAAGACAGGGGCTTGAGGGCCAACGTCCTGACTTTC
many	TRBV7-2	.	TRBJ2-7	CASSLRPRAYEQYF	TGTGCCAGCAGCTTAAGGCCCAGGGCTTACGAGCAGTACTTC
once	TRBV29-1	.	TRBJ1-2	CSTRADFYGYTF	TGCAGCACCAGGGCCGATTTCTATGGCTACACCTTC
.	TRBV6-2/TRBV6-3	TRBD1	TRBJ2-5	CASTLTGGPETQYF	TGTGCCAGCACCCTGACAGGGGGTCCGGAGACCCAGTACTTC
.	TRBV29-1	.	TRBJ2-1	CGVANNEQFF	TGCGGCGTGGCTAACAATGAGCAGTTCTTC
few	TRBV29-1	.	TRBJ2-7	CSVGFSYEQYF	TGCAGCGTTGGGTTCTCCTACGAGCAGTACTTC
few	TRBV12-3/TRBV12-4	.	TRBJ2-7	CASSRDSRSYEQYF	TGTGCCAGCAGCCGGGACTCTAGGTCCTACGAGCAGTACTTC
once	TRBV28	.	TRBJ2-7	CASSSDGRVHEQYF	TGTGCCAGCAGTTCGGACGGTCGAGTCCACGAGCAGTACTTC
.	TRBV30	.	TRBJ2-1	CASLFTRAGGKQFF	TGTGCCTCCCTCTTTACAAGAGCGGGTGGGAAGCAGTTCTTC
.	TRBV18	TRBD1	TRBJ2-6	CARSPGTGRTGANVLTF	TGTGCCAGGTCACCCGGGACAGGGAGAACTGGGGCCAACGTCCTGACTTTC
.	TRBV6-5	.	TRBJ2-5	CASSSFRTQSWETQYF	TGTGCCAGCAGTTCCTTCAGGACCCAGTCCTGGGAGACCCAGTACTTC
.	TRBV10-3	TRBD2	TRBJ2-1	CAISSGSLGSYNEQFF	TGTGCCATCAGTAGCGGGAGTCTCGGGTCCTACAATGAGCAGTTCTTC
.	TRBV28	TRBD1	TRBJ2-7	CASSAAGTGEQYF	TGTGCCAGCAGTGCCGCCGGGACAGGAGAGCAGTACTTC
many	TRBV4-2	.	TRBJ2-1	CASSPGGRGDHNEQFF	TGTGCCAGCAGCCCAGGGGGTAGGGGGGACCACAATGAGCAGTTCTTC
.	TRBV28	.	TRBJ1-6	CASSFRRNLDADLHF	TGTGCCAGCAGTTTTCGTAGGAACCTCGATGCCGACCTCCACTTT
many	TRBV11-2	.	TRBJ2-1	CACAAAAFSNEQFF	TGTGCTTGCGCGGCAGCTGCTTTCTCCAATGAGCAGTTCTTC
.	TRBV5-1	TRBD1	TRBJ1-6	CASSFGTGEGALHF	TGCGCCAGCTCATTCGGGACAGGGGAAGGAGCCCTCCACTTT
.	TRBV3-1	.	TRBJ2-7	CASSQEGGSQHNEQYF	TGTGCCAGCAGCCAAGAAGGGGGTAGTCAGCACAATGAGCAGTACTTC
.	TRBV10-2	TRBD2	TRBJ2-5	CASSGDSGGSGTQYF	TGCGCCAGCAGTGGCGATAGCGGGGGGTCTGGGACCCAGTACTTC
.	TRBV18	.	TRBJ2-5	CASSPRGRPQETQYF	TGTGCCAGCTCACCCCGGGGGAGGCCACAAGAGACCCAGTACTTC
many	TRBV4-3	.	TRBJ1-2	CASSQGAGYTF	TGCGCCAGCAGCCAGGGGGCTGGCTACACCTTC
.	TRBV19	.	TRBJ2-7	CASRRRQGDEQYF	TGTGCCAGTAGGAGGAGGCAGGGAGACGAGCAGTACTTC
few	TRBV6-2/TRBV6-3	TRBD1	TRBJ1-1	CASSYFPTGPGTEAFF	TGTGCCAGCAGTTACTTCCCGACAGGGCCGGGGACTGAAGCTTTCTTT
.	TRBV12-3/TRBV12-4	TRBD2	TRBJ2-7	CASNSAGVPYEQYF	TGTGCCAGCAACTCAGCGGGAGTCCCCTACGAGCAGTACTTC
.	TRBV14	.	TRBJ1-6	CASRTSRGYHSPLHF	TGTGCCAGCAGGACAAGCAGGGGTTACCATTCACCCCTCCACTTT
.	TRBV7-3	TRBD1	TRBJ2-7	CASSSAGGSYNEQYF	TGTGCCAGCAGCTCCGCAGGGGGCTCGTATAATGAGCAGTACTTC
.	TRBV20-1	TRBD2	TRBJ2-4	CSANTIAGDPGKQYF	TGCAGTGCGAACACGATAGCGGGGGACCCGGGTAAGCAGTACTTC
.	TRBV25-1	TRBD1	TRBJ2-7	CASSVALGTGTYEQYF	TGTGCCAGCAGTGTCGCCCTTGGGACAGGGACCTACGAGCAGTACTTC
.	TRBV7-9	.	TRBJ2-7	CASSFGGNPYEQYF	TGTGCCAGCAGCTTCGGGGGTAATCCCTACGAGCAGTACTTC
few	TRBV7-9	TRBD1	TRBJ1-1	CASSPRQGGSQAFF	TGTGCCAGCAGCCCGCGGCAGGGGGGAAGTCAAGCTTTCTTT
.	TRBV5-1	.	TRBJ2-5	CAGSFQETQYF	TGCGCCGGCAGCTTCCAAGAGACCCAGTACTTC
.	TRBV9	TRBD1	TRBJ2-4	CASSAARGTGTKNIQYF	TGTGCCAGCAGTGCGGCCAGGGGGACGGGAACCAAAAACATTCAGTACTTC
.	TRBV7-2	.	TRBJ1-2	CASSPTASYGYTF	TGTGCCAGCAGCCCGACAGCATCCTATGGCTACACCTTC
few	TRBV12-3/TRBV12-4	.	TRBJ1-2	CASTARGSDGYTF	TGTGCCAGCACCGCTAGGGGATCAGATGGCTACACCTTC
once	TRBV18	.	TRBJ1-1	CASSASGRANTEAFF	TGTGCCAGCTCAGCCTCAGGGAGGGCGAACACTGAAGCTTTCTTT
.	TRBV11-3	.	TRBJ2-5	CASSQAGETQYF	TGTGCCAGCAGCCAGGCTGGGGAGACCCAGTACTTC
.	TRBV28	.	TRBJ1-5	CASSTNGGYDQPQHF	TGTGCCAGCAGCACCAATGGGGGGTACGATCAGCCCCAGCATTTT
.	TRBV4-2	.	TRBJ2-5	CASSQVAAGTQETQYF	TGTGCCAGCAGCCAAGTGGCGGCAGGAACCCAAGAGACCCAGTACTTC
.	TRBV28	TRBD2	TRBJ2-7	CAGSLPGGGRQQYF	TGTGCCGGCAGCCTCCCTGGGGGGGGGAGGCAGCAGTACTTC
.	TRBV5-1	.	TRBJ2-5	CASSAEGRETQYF	TGCGCCAGCAGCGCGGAAGGCAGGGAGACCCAGTACTTC
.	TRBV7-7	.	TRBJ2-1	CASSWGPINEQFF	TGTGCTAGCAGCTGGGGGCCGATCAATGAGCAGTTCTTC
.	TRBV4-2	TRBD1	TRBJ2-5	CASSPQRGQGEQETQYF	TGTGCCAGCAGCCCTCAAAGGGGGCAGGGGGAACAAGAGACCCAGTACTTC
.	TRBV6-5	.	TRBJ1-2	CASSYVRADYGYTF	TGTGCCAGCAGTTACGTGCGGGCTGACTATGGCTACACCTTC
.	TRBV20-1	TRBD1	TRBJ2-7	CSAQSGTGAYEQYF	TGCAGTGCCCAGTCCGGGACAGGAGCCTACGAGCAGTACTTC
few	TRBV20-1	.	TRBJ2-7	CSANPGDSFYEQYF	TGCAGTGCTAACCCGGGGGACAGTTTCTACGAGCAGTACTTC